The text below deals with one T cell receptor beta chain. Its antigen is undetermined. This specimen comes from a study of T cell responses to AZD1222 COVID-19 vaccine. In the study overall: Pooling covered second doses at about 4 or about 12 weeks. Study-wide results and limits: It should be noted that donors were predominantly white British and more often female, and clonal diversity was possibly underestimated. Regions 160-218 and 743-854 held dominance among vaccine-associated CD4 TCRs, which spanned spike.

Here immunoSEQ multiplex PCR was the method, and the copy in TCRdb shows in-frame clones only, minus some. The data contain some 160,000 clones, 92% of them singletons. Germline CDR1 reads MNHNS; CDR2 reads SASEGT. Trimming left V 1 base short and J 1 base short, with 5 bases between. The CDR3 contains 15 residues. The input for sequencing was peripheral blood, taken on day 0 of AZD1222 vaccination. The TCR originated in an adult in good health. The gene calls are TRBV6-1 and TRBJ2-6; D is ambiguous. CDR3 residues: CASSEGGSGANVLTF. The CDR3 DNA reads as TGTGCCAGCAGTGAAGGGGGTTCTGGGGCCAACGTCCTGACTTTC.